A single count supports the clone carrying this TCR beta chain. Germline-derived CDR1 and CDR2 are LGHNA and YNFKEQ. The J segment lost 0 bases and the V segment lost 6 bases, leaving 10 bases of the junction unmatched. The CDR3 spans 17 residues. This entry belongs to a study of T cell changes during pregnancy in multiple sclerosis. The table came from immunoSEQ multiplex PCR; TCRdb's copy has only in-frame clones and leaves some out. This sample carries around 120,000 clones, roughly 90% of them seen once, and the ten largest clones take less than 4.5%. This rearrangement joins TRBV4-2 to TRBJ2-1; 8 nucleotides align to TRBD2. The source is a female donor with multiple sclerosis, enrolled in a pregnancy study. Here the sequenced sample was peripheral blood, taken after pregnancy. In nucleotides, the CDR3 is TGTGCCAGCAGTCGAAAGGGCGGGGGGTCCTCCTACAATGAGCAGTTCTTC. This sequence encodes CASSRKGGGSSYNEQFF.